The 8 T cell receptor beta chains reported below all come from one sample, sequenced in a study of T cells in Graves' hyperthyroidism and ophthalmopathy. Using RNA transcripts as the source, TCR beta CDR3 regions were amplified. TCR CDR3 underwent first-round RT-PCR with the HTBI primer set. TCRdb processed the multiplex PCR reads anew with MiXCR; each CDR3 protein has one entry. The sample shows about 130,000 distinct CDR3 sequences, roughly a fifth of them seen only once. The sequenced sample was blood. These receptors all come from a woman between 50 and 59 years old with Graves' hyperthyroidism that later progressed to Graves' ophthalmopathy.

This clonotype showed up many times. CDR3 coding DNA: TGTGCCAGCAGCTTAGCGCGGGCTAGCGGGAGACTCAATGAGCAGTTCTTC. Translated, it gives CASSLARASGRLNEQFF. V and J are TRBV7-2 and TRBJ2-1; 10 positions agree with TRBD2. Germline V gene lookup returns CDR1 SGHTA and CDR2 FQGNSA. J lost 6 bases, V lost 0 bases, and 8 bases had no gene match. The CDR3 runs to 17 residues.

The rearrangement joins TRBV5-6 to TRBJ2-3; D uncertain. Germline V gives CDR1 SGHDT, CDR2 YYEEEE. CDR3 length equals 15 residues. Trimming shortened V by 1 base and J by 9 bases, and 18 bases separated the two germline ends. CDR3 residues: CASSLPSDGPRTQYF. DNA of the CDR3: TGTGCCAGCAGCTTGCCCTCGGACGGACCAAGGACGCAGTATTTT.

In its sample, this clonotype was seen many times. This chain connects TRBV11-2 to TRBJ1-1; D gene uncertain. The CDR3 extends over 13 amino acids. Germline V lookup: CDR1 SGHAT, CDR2 FQNNGV. Deletions cut 2 bases from V and 1 base from J, with 5 bases between. The CDR3 coding sequence is TGTGCCAGCAGCTTAAGTCAGAACACTGAAGCTTTCTTT. It yields the protein CASSLSQNTEAFF.

This clonotype has ten or more counts. CDR3 bases: TGTGCCAGCAGTGCCCTGACCGGGCACGGGGAGCTGTTTTTT. Translating it yields CASSALTGHGELFF. The chain links TRBV2 to TRBJ2-2; D ambiguous. This CDR3 comprises 14 residues. CDR1 SNHLY and CDR2 FYNNEI come from the germline V gene. Trimming removed 4 bases from V and 7 bases from J, with 13 bases in between.

This clonotype was found many times. CDR3 residues: CASVGLLNSPLHF. The DNA for the CDR3 is TGTGCCAGCGTGGGACTACTTAATTCACCCCTCCACTTT. V and J are TRBV7-8 and TRBJ1-6; D might be TRBD1 (5 bases). The CDR3 totals 13 residues. The ends were cut back, 8 bases at V and 6 bases at J, with 11 bases in the middle. Germline CDR1 reads SGHVS; CDR2 reads FQNEAQ.

On this clonotype: A read error may be the cause here, since a much bigger clone is one base away. The chain employs TRBV6-2 or TRBV6-3 and TRBJ2-7; the match to TRBD1 covers 10 bases. Germline V gene sequence: CDR1 MNHEY, CDR2 SVGEGT. The V and J ends lost 6 bases and 0 bases, in that order; junction bases with no gene match: 5. The CDR3 covers 15 residues. The CDR3 DNA is TGTGCCAGCAGGGGACAGGGGCCCCCCTCCTACGAGCAGTACTTC. As protein: CASRGQGPPSYEQYF.

This clonotype was counted many times. The V gene is TRBV5-1, the J gene TRBJ2-2; D is possibly TRBD2 (5 bases). Per germline, CDR1 SGHRS and CDR2 YFSETQ. Trimming pared 0 bases from V and 4 bases from J, leaving 7 bases between. CDR3 length: 14 amino acids. The CDR3 region is CASSLGGGTGELFF. CDR3 coding DNA: TGCGCCAGCAGCTTGGGTGGAGGCACCGGGGAGCTGTTTTTT.

The table lists this clonotype with many counts. The rearrangement uses TRBV10-3 and TRBJ2-1, with a weak D call TRBD2 (6 bases). V lost 2 bases and J lost 5, with 10 bases in between. Germline V gene sequence: CDR1 ENHRY, CDR2 SYGVKD. CDR3 length equals 14 residues. CDR3 in amino acids: CAISEAGPNNEQFF. The CDR3, as DNA: TGTGCCATCAGTGAGGCGGGACCAAACAATGAGCAGTTCTTC.